The 26 T cell receptor beta chains below all came from one sample that was sequenced in a study of cytomegalovirus exposure and HLA in healthy donors. Only in-frame clones appear in the TCRdb table, and some are missing; sequencing was by immunoSEQ multiplex PCR. Seen here are about 78,000 clones, almost 97% observed once, and the top ten hold 1.6%. Sequencing input: PBMCs. The receptors were gathered from a man between 18 and 35 years old in good health and CMV-seropositive.

The V call is TRBV29-1, the J call TRBJ2-7; D is perhaps TRBD2 (6 bases). From germline, CDR1 is SQVTM and CDR2 ANQGSEA. The CDR3 has 14 amino acids. The ends were cut back, 2 bases at V and 7 bases at J, with 18 bases in the middle. The CDR3 coding sequence is TGCAGCGTTGAAATTCAGGTCCTCGGGGGAGAGCAGTACTTC. Translated, it gives CSVEIQVLGGEQYF.

The J gene is TRBJ1-1, the V gene TRBV9; D is unclear. This CDR3 region has 15 residues. Trimming cost V 0 bases and J 1 base, with 10 bases left between them. Germline V lookup: CDR1 SGDLS, CDR2 YYNGEE. The CDR3 here is CASSVEVTPNTEAFF. The DNA for the CDR3 is TGTGCCAGCAGCGTAGAGGTGACACCGAACACTGAAGCTTTCTTT.

The chain links TRBV19 to TRBJ2-3; maybe TRBD1 (6 bases). Germline CDR1 and CDR2: LNHDA and SQIVND (reference sequence). The CDR3 is made up of 19 amino acids. Trimming left V 6 bases short and J 2 bases short, with 27 bases between. Here the CDR3 reads CASSRRKGGGGLNTDTQYF. DNA for the CDR3: TGTGCCAGTAGCAGGCGTAAGGGTGGGGGCGGGCTTAACACAGATACGCAGTATTTT. Drawing the rest from reference TRBV19 and TRBJ2-3, the complete variable domain is DGGITQSPKYLFRKEGQNVTLSCEQNLNHDAMYWYRQDPGQGLRLIYYSQIVNDFQKGDIAEGYSVSREKKESFPLTVTSAQKNPTAFYLCASSRRKGGGGLNTDTQYFGPGTRLTVL.

This rearrangement joins TRBV27 to TRBJ2-1; TRBD2 aligns across 9 bases. This CDR3 has 15 amino acids. Germline CDR1 reads MNHEY; CDR2 reads SMNVEV (reference sequence). V lost 5 bases and J lost 2; bases outside the gene matches: 4. The chain's CDR3 is CASSNAGGTYNEQFF. In DNA, the CDR3 is TGTGCCAGCAGTAACGCGGGAGGGACCTACAATGAGCAGTTCTTC.

This chain links TRBV5-1 with TRBJ2-7; D is ambiguous. The CDR3 totals 13 residues. Per germline, CDR1 SGHRS and CDR2 YFSETQ. Trimming left V 2 bases short and J 2 bases short, with 8 bases between. This CDR3 reads CASSFTVTYEQYF. CDR3 sequence (DNA): TGCGCCAGCAGCTTTACTGTAACCTACGAGCAGTACTTC.

This chain connects TRBV30 to TRBJ2-7; 10 positions agree with TRBD2. The CDR3 extends over 14 amino acids. With V trimmed by 2 bases and J by 6 bases, 7 bases remained unmatched. Germline lookup yields CDR1 GTSNPN and CDR2 SVGIG (reference sequence). CDR3 sequence reads: CAWSRLAGGGEQYF. In DNA form, the CDR3 reads TGTGCCTGGAGTAGATTAGCGGGAGGAGGCGAGCAGTACTTC. The full variable domain, in which reference TRBV30 and TRBJ2-7 provide the parts outside the CDR3, is SQTIHQWPATLVQPVGSPLSLECTVEGTSNPNLYWYRQAAGRGLQLLFYSVGIGQISSEVPQNLSASRPQDRQFILSSKKLLLSDSGFYLCAWSRLAGGGEQYFGPGTRLTVT.

The rearrangement links TRBV19 to TRBJ2-3; D uncertain. This CDR3 has 12 residues. In germline, CDR1 is LNHDA, CDR2 SQIVND (reference sequence). V lost 4 bases to trimming and J lost 1 base, with 3 bases between them. CDR3 nucleotide sequence: TGTGCCAGTAGTAGCGGCACAGATACGCAGTATTTT. This codes for CASSSGTDTQYF.

The rearrangement joins TRBV7-9 to TRBJ2-1; 10 bases are a match to TRBD2. Per germline, CDR1 SEHNR and CDR2 FQNEAQ (reference sequence). V was pared by 6 bases and J by 13 bases, with 12 bases of the junction left unmatched. The CDR3 totals 14 residues. This CDR3 reads CASSPAGGPTIQFF. CDR3 nucleotides: TGTGCCAGCAGTCCAGCGGGAGGGCCTACAATCCAGTTCTTC.

The gene calls are TRBV19 and TRBJ2-4; D perhaps matches TRBD1 (6 bases). With 1 base removed from V and 8 bases from J, the gap between germline ends came to 18 bases. CDR1 LNHDA and CDR2 SQIVND come from the germline V gene (reference sequence). This CDR3 has 16 amino acids. Written as DNA, the CDR3 is TGTGCCAGTAGTATAGGGGACATATCAACGGGTGACATTCAGTACTTC. It translates to CASSIGDISTGDIQYF.

The chain has TRBV27 and TRBJ2-7; the match to TRBD1 covers 8 bases. Germline CDR1 and CDR2: MNHEY and SMNVEV (reference sequence). V was clipped by 5 bases and J by 2 bases; unmatched bases: 11. The CDR3 contains 16 residues. The CDR3 region is CASSHQGDRGPYEQYF. CDR3 DNA: TGTGCCAGCAGTCACCAAGGAGACAGGGGCCCCTACGAGCAGTACTTC.

This clone was seen a handful of times. The chain joins TRBV6-1 to TRBJ2-7; TRBD2 aligns across 9 bases. The junction had 11 bases not matched to a gene; V was cut back by 1 base and J by 7 bases. The CDR3 contains 16 residues. Germline CDR1 and CDR2: MNHNS and SASEGT. The CDR3 spells CASSEVAGAGGQEQYF. CDR3 nucleotide sequence: TGTGCCAGCAGTGAAGTGGCTGGAGCGGGGGGCCAAGAGCAGTACTTC.

The chain has TRBV28 and TRBJ2-7; 10 nucleotides align to TRBD2. The V and J ends lost 5 bases and 3 bases, in that order; junction bases with no gene match: 7. Germline V lookup: CDR1 MDHEN, CDR2 SYDVKM. The CDR3 runs 15 residues. The CDR3 DNA is TGTGCCAGCAGTAACCTAGCGGGAGTAGACTACGAGCAGTACTTC. This codes for CASSNLAGVDYEQYF.

The chain uses TRBV11-2 and TRBJ2-2, with unresolved D. Germline V gives CDR1 SGHAT, CDR2 FQNNGV. V was shortened by 1 base and J by 3 bases, with 6 bases between the two germline ends. The CDR3 is 14 residues long. The CDR3 here is CASSLARYTGELFF. DNA for the CDR3: TGTGCCAGCAGCTTAGCTCGGTACACCGGGGAGCTGTTTTTT.

This clone was observed a single time. This chain joins TRBV28 and TRBJ1-3, with D possibly matching TRBD1 (6 bases). V dropped 3 bases and J dropped 0 bases, with 9 bases sitting between them. The CDR3 sequence is 15 residues long. Germline V lookup: CDR1 MDHEN, CDR2 SYDVKM. The CDR3 DNA reads as TGTGCCAGCAGTTTGGGGGGGCCCTCTGGAAACACCATATATTTT. It specifies CASSLGGPSGNTIYF.

This clone has only one observation. The rearrangement links TRBV5-1 to TRBJ2-3; 7 nucleotides align to TRBD1. Trimming took 4 bases from V and 2 from J; bases not matched to a gene: 19. CDR3 length equals 19 residues. Germline V lookup: CDR1 SGHRS, CDR2 YFSETQ. CDR3 in amino acids: CASSVNPGQKAKDTDTQYF. CDR3 sequence (DNA): TGCGCCAGCAGCGTAAACCCGGGACAGAAAGCCAAAGACACAGATACGCAGTATTTT.

The chain recombines TRBV28 with TRBJ1-1; D unclear. Germline V CDR1 and CDR2: MDHEN, SYDVKM. V was cut by 2 bases and J by 1 base, with 5 bases left in between. CDR3 size: 13 residues. The CDR3 DNA follows: TGTGCCAGCAGTTTACCCCAGAACACTGAAGCTTTCTTT. Translating it yields CASSLPQNTEAFF.

The rearrangement joins TRBV11-2 to TRBJ2-5, with D perhaps TRBD2 (6 bases). V was shortened by 5 bases and J by 4 bases, with 14 bases between the two germline ends. Looked up from germline, CDR1 is SGHAT and CDR2 is FQNNGV. CDR3 length: 14 residues. CDR3 loop: CASSQLGGTETQYF. The DNA of the CDR3 is TGTGCCAGCAGCCAACTGGGGGGAACAGAGACCCAGTACTTC.

The chain couples TRBV11-2 to TRBJ2-3; TRBD2 matches 9 bases. Germline CDR1 SGHAT, CDR2 FQNNGV. Germline trimming cut 0 bases from V and 6 bases from J; bases unmatched to any gene: 16. This CDR3 has 19 amino acids. The CDR3 DNA sequence: TGTGCCAGCAGCTTAGATTGGTCCATGTGGCTAGCGGGACCCGATACGCAGTATTTT. Amino acids: CASSLDWSMWLAGPDTQYF. The full variable domain, in which reference TRBV11-2 and TRBJ2-3 provide the parts outside the CDR3, is EAGVAQSPRYKIIEKRQSVAFWCNPISGHATLYWYQQILGQGPKLLIQFQNNGVVDDSQLPKDRFSAERLKGVDSTLKIQPAKLEDSAVYLCASSLDWSMWLAGPDTQYFGPGTRLTVL.

The chain recombines TRBV6-5 with TRBJ1-2; the D gene is possibly TRBD1 (5 bases). This CDR3 is built from 16 residues. V gave up 0 bases and J gave up 1 base, with 12 bases separating them. Per germline, CDR1 MNHEY and CDR2 SVGAGI. The CDR3: CASSYSGGTYNYGYTF. The CDR3 nucleotides read TGTGCCAGCAGTTACTCGGGGGGAACATATAACTATGGCTACACCTTC.

The chain has TRBV10-3 and TRBJ1-1, with no clear D. Trimming stripped 6 bases from V and 3 bases from J, with 23 bases between. The CDR3 extends over 17 amino acids. Germline values: CDR1 ENHRY, CDR2 SYGVKD. The CDR3 protein is CAISKFFNRDTDTEAFF. In DNA form, the CDR3 reads TGTGCCATCAGCAAATTCTTTAACCGGGATACGGACACTGAAGCTTTCTTT.

The chain couples TRBV9 to TRBJ1-3, with 9 bases aligning to TRBD1. CDR1 and CDR2 (germline): SGDLS, YYNGEE. There are 15 residues in the CDR3. Trimming at V came to 3 bases and at J to 12 bases, leaving 13 bases not matched to a gene. The CDR3 DNA reads TGTGCCAGCAGCGAATTCCCCGGGACAGGGATAGACATATATTTT. It is translated as CASSEFPGTGIDIYF.

This chain uses TRBV5-1 with TRBJ1-6; perhaps TRBD1 as D (6 bases). The CDR3 contains 14 residues. V lost 4 bases, J lost 10 bases, and 15 bases lay in between. CDR1 is SGHRS and CDR2 is YFSETQ in the germline V gene. CDR3 in amino acids: CASSLGQPRSPLHF. The DNA of the CDR3 is TGCGCCAGCAGCCTCGGACAGCCCCGGTCACCCCTCCACTTT.

This CDR3 reads CASNSLMGDTQYF. The CDR3 nucleotides read TGTGCCAGCAACAGTCTTATGGGAGATACGCAGTATTTT. V and J are TRBV27 and TRBJ2-3; D remains unclear. Trimming took 7 bases from V and 5 from J, leaving 13 bases between them. From germline, CDR1 is MNHEY and CDR2 SMNVEV (reference sequence). The CDR3 covers 13 residues.

This clone was counted once. The rearrangement joins TRBV5-1 to TRBJ2-7, with D tentatively TRBD1 (6 bases). V lost 4 bases and J lost 4, with 21 bases in between. This CDR3 spans 16 amino acids. Germline CDR1 SGHRS, CDR2 YFSETQ. CDR3 nucleotide sequence: TGCGCCAGCAGCGGTGGGAGAATACAAGGGGGATACGAGCAGTACTTC. This gives the protein CASSGGRIQGGYEQYF.

The chain employs TRBV6-1 and TRBJ2-3, with 8 bases that match TRBD2. The V segment lost 2 bases and the J segment 0 bases; nucleotides outside the gene matches: 4. The V gene's germline CDR1 is MNHNS and CDR2 SASEGT. The CDR3 length is 16 residues. The CDR3 protein is CASSENIAGSTDTQYF. The CDR3 DNA follows: TGTGCCAGCAGTGAAAACATAGCGGGAAGCACAGATACGCAGTATTTT.

The chain couples TRBV30 to TRBJ2-3, with D possibly being TRBD1 (5 bases). CDR1 and CDR2 (germline): GTSNPN, SVGIG (reference sequence). Deletions cut 0 bases from V and 1 base from J, with 8 bases between. The CDR3 consists of 14 residues. The CDR3 region is CAWSVGVGTDTQYF. DNA for the CDR3: TGTGCCTGGAGTGTAGGGGTGGGCACAGATACGCAGTATTTT.